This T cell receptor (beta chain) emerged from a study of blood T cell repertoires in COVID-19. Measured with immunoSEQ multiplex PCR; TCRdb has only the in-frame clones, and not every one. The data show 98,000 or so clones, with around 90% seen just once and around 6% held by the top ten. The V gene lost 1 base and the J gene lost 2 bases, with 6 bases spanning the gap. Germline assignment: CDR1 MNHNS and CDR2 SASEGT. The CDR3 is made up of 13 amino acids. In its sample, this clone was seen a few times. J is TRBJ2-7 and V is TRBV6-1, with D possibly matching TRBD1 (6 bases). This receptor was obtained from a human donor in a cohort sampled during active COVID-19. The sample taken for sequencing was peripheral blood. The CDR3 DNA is TGTGCCAGCAGTGAAGGGACAGCCTACGAGCAGTACTTC. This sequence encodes CASSEGTAYEQYF.